This entry is about one T cell receptor beta chain. TCRdb's table, derived via immunoSEQ multiplex PCR, lists solely in-frame clones and lacks some. The table records roughly 230,000 clones, 75% to 90% of them present only once. The CDR3 loop spans 11 amino acids. Germline V gene sequence: CDR1 MNHEY, CDR2 SMNVEV (reference sequence). V lost 6 bases and J 7 bases, leaving 6 bases between the germline ends. The data were taken from a study of blood T cell repertoires in COVID-19. Study at large: Sample material is recorded as cDNA or gDNA derived from T cells, B-cell-depleted T cells, or PBMCs.

Sequencing input: peripheral blood. The chain links TRBV27 to TRBJ1-4, with D maybe TRBD1 (5 bases). The source is a middle-aged woman who had recovered from COVID-19. The CDR3 DNA sequence: TGTGCCAGCAGCGGGGGTGAAAAACTGTTTTTT. Protein: CASSGGEKLFF. The full variable domain, its missing parts supplied by reference TRBV27 and TRBJ1-4, is EAQVTQNPRYLITVTGKKLTVTCSQNMNHEYMSWYRQDPGLGLRQIYYSMNVEVTDKGDVPEGYKVSRKEKRNFPLILESPSPNQTSLYFCASSGGEKLFFGSGTQLSVL.